This record concerns one T cell receptor beta chain sequence. Its antigen remains unknown. This sample stems from a study of a mutant IDH1 vaccine in newly diagnosed glioma. Study as a whole: Patients in the study were vaccinated eight times, receiving shots in weeks 1, 3, 5, 7, 11, 15, 19 and 23. Treated patients, averaging around 40 years, were roughly 60% male and about 38% female. Before enrollment, the patients had been treated with radiotherapy alone, temozolomide alone, or both together. Most of them had received both. The study's findings and limits: The authors found pseudoprogression apparently unrelated to changes in top peripheral T cell clonotypes.

The time point was: week 23, last vaccination. What each vaccine dose contained was 300 ug of mutant IDH1 20-mer peptide, accompanied by topical imiquimod. Assay used: immunoSEQ multiplex PCR; TCRdb lists only in-frame clones, some missing. The data show tens of thousands of clones, roughly three quarters seen once. The junction had 3 bases not matched to a gene; V was cut back by 0 bases and J by 2 bases. Per germline, CDR1 MNHEY and CDR2 SVGAGI. The CDR3 sequence is 15 residues long. The V call is TRBV6-5, the J call TRBJ2-5; 7 bases are shared with TRBD2. The specimen comprised PBMCs, sampled from a glioma patient whose treatment included an IDH1 peptide vaccine. The TCR sequence derives from a woman aged 40 to 49 with glioma. Some clones in this sample may be carry-over from other donors' samples. The CDR3 nucleotides read TGTGCCAGCAGTTACTCGGCGGGGGTTCAAGAGACCCAGTACTTC. It encodes CASSYSAGVQETQYF.